Listed here are 4 T cell receptor beta chains from one sample, sequenced in a study of early T cells in non-severe SARS-CoV-2 infection. TCRdb reprocessed the 5' RACE reads via MiXCR and lists one record per CDR3 protein. The profile covers roughly 20,000 distinct CDR3 sequences, with 4% appearing a single time and 1.4% to 1.5% taken by the ten largest. Sequenced input: whole blood. The source is an adult who was a healthcare worker with PCR-confirmed SARS-CoV-2 infection or an uninfected control (not recorded which).

The V and J genes are TRBV9 and TRBJ2-3; a weak D match, TRBD2 (5 bases). V lost 7 bases and J lost 2, with 17 bases in between. This CDR3 comprises 15 residues. The germline gives CDR1 SGDLS, CDR2 YYNGEE. The chain's CDR3 is CASGRRAGVTDTQYF. The CDR3, as DNA: TGTGCCAGCGGCCGGCGGGCGGGCGTCACAGATACGCAGTATTTT.

V is TRBV20-1 and J is TRBJ1-2; possibly TRBD1 for D (5 bases). There are 15 residues in the CDR3. CDR1 and CDR2 from the germline V gene are DFQATT and SNEGSKA (reference sequence). V was shortened by 3 bases and J by 0 bases, with 14 bases between the two germline ends. CDR3 region: CSARGGTKSNYGYTF. CDR3 DNA sequence: TGCAGTGCTAGGGGGGGAACCAAGTCTAACTATGGCTACACCTTC.

Many counts were recorded for this clonotype. DNA for the CDR3: TGTGCCAGCAGCTCCGGACCGATGAATGAGCAGTTCTTC. Translation: CASSSGPMNEQFF. The V call is TRBV7-3, the J call TRBJ2-1, with no clear D. Trimming removed 4 bases from V and 7 bases from J, with 11 bases in between. Germline-derived CDR1 and CDR2 are SGHTA and FQGTGA. CDR3 length: 13 amino acids.

This clonotype is judged medium-sized. The chain carries TRBV6-2 or TRBV6-3 and TRBJ2-1; 7 nucleotides match TRBD2. Germline CDR1 reads MNHEY; CDR2 reads SVGEGT. This CDR3 is built from 15 residues. V lost 2 bases, J lost 6 bases, and 7 bases stayed unmatched. CDR3 in amino acids: CASSYEGGGPNEQFF. In DNA form, the CDR3 reads TGTGCCAGCAGTTACGAAGGCGGGGGACCCAATGAGCAGTTCTTC.